A selection of T cell receptor beta chains follows, all from one sample in a study of cytomegalovirus exposure and HLA in healthy donors. TCRdb keeps only in-frame clones here, not all; method: immunoSEQ multiplex PCR. The sample holds roughly 110,000 clones, 60% to 75% seen once. Material for sequencing was PBMCs. The receptor source for this set is a male donor in good health and CMV-seropositive. The CDR3 runs from the conserved cysteine through the conserved F or W. Each record gives: J gene, clone size, V gene, D gene, CDR3 DNA, CDR3 protein. The D gene is left open where the match is weak. Clone size is not always given. Where it is, it says once, few, many or a class for expanded clones.

J gene: TRBJ1-6; clone size: few; V gene: TRBV7-2; D gene: TRBD1; CDR3 DNA: TGTGCCAGCAGCGCCCGGGACAGGGAGTCTCCACCCCTCCACTTT; CDR3 protein: CASSARDRESPPLHF
J gene: TRBJ2-3; clone size: NA; V gene: TRBV7-9; D gene: TRBD2; CDR3 DNA: TGTGCCAGCAGACCTCGCGGGGGGGCCACGTTCACAGATACGCAGTATTTT; CDR3 protein: CASRPRGGATFTDTQYF
J gene: TRBJ1-2; clone size: NA; V gene: TRBV6-5; D gene: NA; CDR3 DNA: TGTGCCAGCAGTTACGATGGGACACCTAACTATGGCTACACCTTC; CDR3 protein: CASSYDGTPNYGYTF
J gene: TRBJ1-6; clone size: NA; V gene: TRBV2; D gene: NA; CDR3 DNA: TGTGCCAGCAGTGACCTAGGGGGGGCTTCACCCCTCCACTTT; CDR3 protein: CASSDLGGASPLHF
J gene: TRBJ2-7; clone size: NA; V gene: TRBV5-1; D gene: NA; CDR3 DNA: TGCGCCAGCAGCGTGACAGGCAAACAGGGCGAGCAGTACTTC; CDR3 protein: CASSVTGKQGEQYF
J gene: TRBJ1-2; clone size: NA; V gene: TRBV10-3; D gene: TRBD1; CDR3 DNA: TGTGCCATCAGTGGCCGGACAGGGGAAGGGGGTGGCTACACCTTC; CDR3 protein: CAISGRTGEGGGYTF
J gene: TRBJ2-7; clone size: NA; V gene: TRBV4-1; D gene: TRBD2; CDR3 DNA: TGCGCCAGCAGCCCATCGGGACTAGCGGGATCCTACGAGCAGTACTTC; CDR3 protein: CASSPSGLAGSYEQYF
J gene: TRBJ2-1; clone size: NA; V gene: TRBV29-1; D gene: TRBD2; CDR3 DNA: TGCAGCGTTGAAGCCGACCTCTTTACTAGCGGGAGGGGCAATGAGCAGTTCTTC; CDR3 protein: CSVEADLFTSGRGNEQFF
J gene: TRBJ2-1; clone size: NA; V gene: TRBV7-2; D gene: TRBD2; CDR3 DNA: TGTGCCAGCAGCCCTAATGCGGGGGGGATGCACAATGAGCAGTTCTTC; CDR3 protein: CASSPNAGGMHNEQFF
J gene: TRBJ1-1; clone size: NA; V gene: TRBV7-9; D gene: TRBD1; CDR3 DNA: TGTGCCAGCAGCTTGGACAGGGGGCGATCGGGGAACACTGAAGCTTTCTTT; CDR3 protein: CASSLDRGRSGNTEAFF
J gene: TRBJ2-7; clone size: NA; V gene: TRBV7-8; D gene: TRBD1; CDR3 DNA: TGTGCCAGCAGCGCCCGACAGGGGAAGGGTTACTACGAGCAGTACTTC; CDR3 protein: CASSARQGKGYYEQYF
J gene: TRBJ1-1; clone size: NA; V gene: TRBV4-3; D gene: NA; CDR3 DNA: TGCGCCAGCAGCCTTGGGCCCGGATATATGAACACTGAAGCTTTCTTT; CDR3 protein: CASSLGPGYMNTEAFF
J gene: TRBJ1-5; clone size: NA; V gene: TRBV7-2; D gene: NA; CDR3 DNA: TGTGCCAGCAGCCCTAGGCGGGCGGCGATCAATCAGCCCCAGCATTTT; CDR3 protein: CASSPRRAAINQPQHF
J gene: TRBJ2-7; clone size: NA; V gene: TRBV15; D gene: TRBD2; CDR3 DNA: TGTGCCACCAGCATTCCGGGGGGTACACGCGAGCAGTACTTC; CDR3 protein: CATSIPGGTREQYF
J gene: TRBJ1-1; clone size: NA; V gene: TRBV19; D gene: TRBD1; CDR3 DNA: TGTGCCAGTAGTACCCGGGACAGGACCCCTGAAGCTTTCTTT; CDR3 protein: CASSTRDRTPEAFF
J gene: TRBJ1-5; clone size: NA; V gene: TRBV5-6; D gene: NA; CDR3 DNA: TGTGCCAGCAGCTTGGGAGCCTTGATGGGAGGCAATCAGCCCCAGCATTTT; CDR3 protein: CASSLGALMGGNQPQHF
J gene: TRBJ2-7; clone size: few; V gene: TRBV27; D gene: TRBD1; CDR3 DNA: TGTGCCAGCAGTTCGACGGGACAGGGATTCCACGAGCAGTACTTC; CDR3 protein: CASSSTGQGFHEQYF
J gene: TRBJ2-7; clone size: NA; V gene: TRBV27; D gene: TRBD2; CDR3 DNA: TGTGCCAGCAGTTATAGGACTAGCTTTGAGCAGTACTTC; CDR3 protein: CASSYRTSFEQYF
J gene: TRBJ2-5; clone size: NA; V gene: TRBV6-5; D gene: TRBD1; CDR3 DNA: TGTGCCAGCAGTTCGGACAGGGGGCAAGAGACCCAGTACTTC; CDR3 protein: CASSSDRGQETQYF
J gene: TRBJ1-2; clone size: NA; V gene: TRBV2; D gene: NA; CDR3 DNA: TGTGCCAGCAGTGAAAGCAGGGGCCTCTATGGCTACACCTTC; CDR3 protein: CASSESRGLYGYTF
J gene: TRBJ2-5; clone size: NA; V gene: TRBV29-1; D gene: TRBD2; CDR3 DNA: TGCAGCCCCACCGTGGTTGGCGGGGGGTCAGAGACCCAGTACTTC; CDR3 protein: CSPTVVGGGSETQYF
J gene: TRBJ1-2; clone size: NA; V gene: TRBV7-2; D gene: NA; CDR3 DNA: TGTGCCAGCAGCCCTAGGCCCCTAGGGGCATATGGCTACACCTTC; CDR3 protein: CASSPRPLGAYGYTF
J gene: TRBJ1-4; clone size: NA; V gene: TRBV6-1; D gene: NA; CDR3 DNA: TGTGCCAGCAGCGAAAAGAAGGTCTACGGGGATACTAATGAAAAACTGTTTTTT; CDR3 protein: CASSEKKVYGDTNEKLFF
J gene: TRBJ2-7; clone size: NA; V gene: TRBV27; D gene: NA; CDR3 DNA: TGTGCCAGCAGTTCTATAGTTCGGGTGCCGGTGTACGAGCAGTACTTC; CDR3 protein: CASSSIVRVPVYEQYF
J gene: TRBJ1-4; clone size: NA; V gene: TRBV7-9; D gene: NA; CDR3 DNA: TGTGCCAGCAGCCCACATGGTAATCCTAATGAAAAACTGTTTTTT; CDR3 protein: CASSPHGNPNEKLFF
J gene: TRBJ2-4; clone size: NA; V gene: TRBV4-1; D gene: NA; CDR3 DNA: TGCGCCAGCAGCCAAGATTTAGCACAAAAGACCGTTAGGTTC; CDR3 protein: CASSQDLAQKTVRF
J gene: TRBJ2-5; clone size: once; V gene: TRBV5-1; D gene: TRBD1; CDR3 DNA: TGCGCCAGCGGGACAGACCCACGAGAGACCCAGTACTTC; CDR3 protein: CASGTDPRETQYF
J gene: TRBJ1-1; clone size: NA; V gene: TRBV7-3; D gene: NA; CDR3 DNA: TGTGCCAGCAGCTTTACTACGAACACTGAAGCTTTCTTT; CDR3 protein: CASSFTTNTEAFF